These 5 T cell receptor beta chains came from one sample sequenced in a study of post-analysis software for immune sequencing data (dated by TCRdb to about 2015). The paper's findings and limits, for the study overall: Roughly 5 TRBV segments, including TRBV5-6, TRBV5-1 and TRBV20-1, were significantly more frequent in patients than controls.

Receptor amplification or capture employed PCR. Data came from an Illumina HiSeq 2500. To reduce PCR and sequencing biases, unique molecular identifiers were incorporated into the TCR beta cDNA libraries. TCRdb applied fastp at Q25 and MiXCR to the public reads, then kept only in-frame beta chains. Every entry covers one CDR3 protein and lists the most common genes and DNA from its rows. This sample gives 430,000 or so distinct CDR3 sequences in total; 30% to 45% of them show up just once. The biggest ten clones account for approximately 7.6% of the sample. These receptors' antigens are unknown. Sequenced input: blood. These receptors were taken from a girl aged 2 to 9 with multiple sclerosis.

The chain links TRBV18 to TRBJ2-5; perhaps TRBD2 as D (5 bases). CDR1 and CDR2 from the germline V gene are KGHSH and LQKENI. The CDR3 contains 13 residues. The V end lost 3 bases, the J end lost 4 bases, and 9 bases lay between the germline ends. The CDR3 DNA reads TGTGCCAGCTCACCGGGCGGGCGAGAGACCCAGTACTTC. Translated, it gives CASSPGGRETQYF.

The rearrangement uses TRBV5-6 and TRBJ2-3, with 10 nucleotides matching TRBD2. The CDR3 covers 16 residues. V trimming: 4 bases; J trimming: 4 bases; junction bases outside the gene matches: 9. Germline V lookup: CDR1 SGHDT, CDR2 YYEEEE. CDR3 coding DNA: TGTGCCAGCAGCCACCTGACAGGGACTAGCGCAGATACGCAGTATTTT. Its protein is CASSHLTGTSADTQYF.

This chain's CDR3 is CASSHDRRYSYEQYF. DNA of the CDR3: TGTGCCAGCAGTCACGACAGGAGATATTCCTACGAGCAGTACTTC. This rearrangement joins TRBV2 to TRBJ2-7, with D maybe TRBD1 (6 bases). The V end lost 5 bases, the J end lost 1 base, and 15 bases lay between the germline ends. Germline CDR1 and CDR2: SNHLY and FYNNEI. This CDR3 contains 15 residues.

This chain's CDR3 is CARELAGPDSYEQYF. The CDR3 nucleotides are TGTGCCAGAGAACTAGCGGGACCTGACTCCTACGAGCAGTACTTC. The chain recombines TRBV12-3 or TRBV12-4 with TRBJ2-7; the match to TRBD2 covers 10 bases. This CDR3 has 15 amino acids. V shed 9 bases, J shed 0 bases, and the junction held 8 bases outside the gene matches.

This clonotype was counted between two and nine times. The CDR3 reads CSASKSYYNEQFF. The CDR3 coding sequence is TGCAGTGCTAGCAAATCTTATTACAATGAGCAGTTCTTC. This rearrangement joins TRBV20-1 to TRBJ2-1; D is ambiguous. The CDR3 extends over 13 amino acids. The V gene's germline CDR1 is DFQATT and CDR2 SNEGSKA (reference sequence). Trimming removed 3 bases from V and 4 bases from J, with 10 bases in between.